Listed below are T cell receptor beta chains from one sample, sequenced in a study of identical twins. In TCRdb, the 5' RACE reads were re-called with MiXCR into one record per CDR3 protein. The sample records approximately 600,000 distinct CDR3 sequences, 7.5% to 10% being singletons. These same data were also listed under a study on yellow fever vaccine responses in identical twins.

The sequenced sample consisted of PBMCs. These TCRs come from a woman under 30 in good health. Each CDR3 is given with its conserved first and last residue. The order of the fields is J gene, V gene, clone size, D gene, CDR3 protein, CDR3 DNA. The D gene is left open where the match is weak. Not all rows give a size; the values are once, few, many and, for expanded clones, a class.

j_call: TRBJ2-7; v_call: TRBV18; clone_size: .; d_call: .; cdr3_aa: CASSTAGFSVYEQYF; cdr3_nt: TGTGCCAGCTCCACCGCAGGGTTTTCCGTCTACGAGCAGTACTTC
j_call: TRBJ1-2; v_call: TRBV12-3/TRBV12-4; clone_size: many; d_call: TRBD1; cdr3_aa: CASSLKGTGDPYGYTF; cdr3_nt: TGTGCCAGCAGTCTGAAGGGGACAGGGGATCCCTATGGCTACACCTTC
j_call: TRBJ2-3; v_call: TRBV6-5; clone_size: many; d_call: TRBD1; cdr3_aa: CASSFSGTGSDTQYF; cdr3_nt: TGTGCCAGCAGTTTCTCCGGGACAGGGTCAGATACGCAGTATTTT
j_call: TRBJ2-7; v_call: TRBV14; clone_size: .; d_call: .; cdr3_aa: CASSRTEILTYEQYF; cdr3_nt: TGTGCCAGCAGCCGTACAGAAATATTAACCTACGAGCAGTACTTC
j_call: TRBJ2-7; v_call: TRBV20-1; clone_size: many; d_call: TRBD1; cdr3_aa: CSARDGTGHAEQYF; cdr3_nt: TGCAGTGCTAGAGACGGGACAGGGCATGCCGAGCAGTACTTC
j_call: TRBJ1-5; v_call: TRBV11-2; clone_size: once; d_call: .; cdr3_aa: CASSFEAGFNQPQHF; cdr3_nt: TGTGCCAGCAGCTTCGAGGCTGGATTCAATCAGCCCCAGCATTTT
j_call: TRBJ2-7; v_call: TRBV20-1; clone_size: .; d_call: .; cdr3_aa: CSVEQYFGDEQYF; cdr3_nt: TGCAGTGTTGAACAATATTTCGGGGACGAGCAGTACTTC
j_call: TRBJ2-4; v_call: TRBV6-1; clone_size: .; d_call: .; cdr3_aa: CASRDPLAKNIQYF; cdr3_nt: TGTGCCAGCAGGGACCCCCTAGCCAAAAACATTCAGTACTTC
j_call: TRBJ2-5; v_call: TRBV5-1; clone_size: few; d_call: .; cdr3_aa: CASSLGQVGQETQYF; cdr3_nt: TGCGCCAGCAGCTTGGGACAGGTCGGCCAAGAGACCCAGTACTTC
j_call: TRBJ2-7; v_call: TRBV24-1; clone_size: few; d_call: .; cdr3_aa: CATSASQGRGQYF; cdr3_nt: TGTGCCACCAGTGCCTCGCAGGGGCGCGGGCAGTACTTC
j_call: TRBJ2-3; v_call: TRBV29-1; clone_size: .; d_call: .; cdr3_aa: CSVEEGWQRTDTQYF; cdr3_nt: TGCAGCGTTGAAGAGGGTTGGCAGCGCACAGATACGCAGTATTTT
j_call: TRBJ1-5; v_call: TRBV12-3/TRBV12-4; clone_size: many; d_call: .; cdr3_aa: CASSFGPSNQPQHF; cdr3_nt: TGTGCCAGCAGTTTCGGGCCTAGCAATCAGCCCCAGCATTTT
j_call: TRBJ2-3; v_call: TRBV29-1; clone_size: .; d_call: .; cdr3_aa: CSAVGKDGYPDTQYF; cdr3_nt: TGCAGCGCCGTGGGGAAGGACGGGTACCCAGATACGCAGTATTTT
j_call: TRBJ2-2; v_call: TRBV12-3/TRBV12-4; clone_size: many; d_call: TRBD1; cdr3_aa: CASEKLGTGIRELFF; cdr3_nt: TGTGCCAGCGAAAAACTCGGGACAGGGATACGGGAGCTGTTTTTT
j_call: TRBJ2-7; v_call: TRBV29-1; clone_size: .; d_call: TRBD2; cdr3_aa: CSVEVAGRTTYEQYF; cdr3_nt: TGCAGCGTTGAAGTAGCGGGTAGGACTACCTACGAGCAGTACTTC
j_call: TRBJ2-1; v_call: TRBV10-2; clone_size: few; d_call: TRBD2; cdr3_aa: CASSLLAGDGEQFF; cdr3_nt: TGCGCCAGCAGTTTACTAGCGGGGGATGGTGAGCAGTTCTTC
j_call: TRBJ2-5; v_call: TRBV5-6; clone_size: few; d_call: TRBD2; cdr3_aa: CASSARLAGSKETQYF; cdr3_nt: TGTGCCAGCAGCGCCCGACTAGCGGGATCAAAAGAGACCCAGTACTTC